The 6 T cell receptor beta chains presented below share a single source sample, sequenced in a study of T cells after yellow fever vaccination. One entry per CDR3 protein, called by TCRdb with MiXCR from the 5' RACE reads. This sample has about 240,000 distinct CDR3 sequences, with 6.9% found just once. This material consisted of CD4+ T cells sorted from PBMCs, taken 15 days after the yellow fever booster vaccination. The receptor source for this set is a man aged 30-40 years who received the YFV17D yellow fever vaccine.

The table lists this clonotype with many counts. The rearrangement links TRBV7-6 to TRBJ2-7; D remains ambiguous. Germline CDR1 and CDR2: SGHVS and FNYEAQ. The CDR3 is 12 residues long. The V and J ends lost 6 bases and 2 bases respectively, with 8 bases between them. The CDR3 coding sequence is TGTGCCAGCAGTCAAACGCCCTACGAGCAGTACTTC. Translated: CASSQTPYEQYF.

The rearrangement uses TRBV9 and TRBJ2-7; the match to TRBD2 covers 11 bases. Germline V gives CDR1 SGDLS, CDR2 YYNGEE. This CDR3 has 16 amino acids. The V and J ends lost 3 bases and 3 bases, in that order; junction bases with no gene match: 8. The CDR3 DNA is TGTGCCAGCAGCGCCCGACTAGCGGGAAACTTCTACGAGCAGTACTTC. It yields the protein CASSARLAGNFYEQYF.

Many counts were recorded for this clonotype. The chain has TRBV5-1 and TRBJ2-5; 7 positions agree with TRBD2. Germline lookup yields CDR1 SGHRS and CDR2 YFSETQ. There are 16 residues in the CDR3. Trimming took 1 base from V and 2 from J; bases not matched to a gene: 8. The CDR3 sequence is CASSLRASGSQETQYF. The CDR3, as DNA: TGCGCCAGCAGCTTGAGGGCTAGCGGTTCTCAAGAGACCCAGTACTTC.

The V call is TRBV7-9, the J call TRBJ2-7; 14 bases align to TRBD2. Germline CDR1 SEHNR, CDR2 FQNEAQ (reference sequence). The V and J ends lost 2 bases and 6 bases, in that order; junction bases with no gene match: 3. This CDR3 has 15 residues. The CDR3 protein is CASSLSGTSGSEQYF. CDR3 DNA: TGTGCCAGCAGCTTATCGGGGACTAGCGGGAGCGAGCAGTACTTC.

This clonotype was detected many times. The chain combines TRBV7-2 with TRBJ2-5, with D perhaps TRBD1 (6 bases). CDR3 size: 14 residues. V was pared by 5 bases and J by 5 bases, with 15 bases between. The V gene's germline CDR1 is SGHTA and CDR2 FQGNSA. CDR3 in amino acids: CASSHWGQRETQYF. CDR3 nucleotides: TGTGCCAGCAGCCACTGGGGGCAAAGGGAGACCCAGTACTTC.

Only a few counts were recorded for this clonotype. The V and J genes are TRBV7-2 and TRBJ2-7; TRBD2 matches at 7 bases. The CDR3 runs to 15 residues. V shed 5 bases and J 4 bases; nucleotides not matched to a gene: 11. CDR1 is SGHTA and CDR2 is FQGNSA in the germline V gene. The CDR3 nucleotides read TGTGCCAGCAGCGCTAGACAGCGGGGCCAATACGAGCAGTACTTC. This translates into CASSARQRGQYEQYF.